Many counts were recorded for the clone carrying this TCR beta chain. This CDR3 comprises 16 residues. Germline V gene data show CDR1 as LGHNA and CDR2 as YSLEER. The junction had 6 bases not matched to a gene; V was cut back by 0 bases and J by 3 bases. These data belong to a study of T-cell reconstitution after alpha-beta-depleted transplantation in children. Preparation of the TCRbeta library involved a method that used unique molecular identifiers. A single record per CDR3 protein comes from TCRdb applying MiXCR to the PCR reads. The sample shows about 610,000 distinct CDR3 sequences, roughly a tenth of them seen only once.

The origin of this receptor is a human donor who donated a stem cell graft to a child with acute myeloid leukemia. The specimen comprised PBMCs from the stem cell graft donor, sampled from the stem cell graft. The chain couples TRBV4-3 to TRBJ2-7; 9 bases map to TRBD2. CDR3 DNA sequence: TGCGCCAGCAGCCAAGATCGGCTAGCGGGAAACTACGAGCAGTACTTC. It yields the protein CASSQDRLAGNYEQYF.